A single sample gave rise to the 2 T cell receptor beta chains below, sequenced in a study of PD-L1 blockade in urothelial cancer. TCRdb's table, derived via immunoSEQ multiplex PCR, lists solely in-frame clones and lacks some. The sample has under 20,000 clones; around 91% are singletons. Time point reported: pretreatment peripheral blood. Source: PBMCs, taken around atezolizumab (anti-PD-L1) treatment. These receptors came from a man in his 70s with urothelial cancer.

The chain couples TRBV5-1 to TRBJ2-3; TRBD1 matches at 7 bases. The V gene's germline CDR1 is SGHRS and CDR2 YFSETQ. This CDR3 comprises 14 residues. V lost 5 bases and J lost 1; bases outside the gene matches: 4. DNA for the CDR3: TGCGCCAGCAGAGGGGGCGAAGGCACAGATACGCAGTATTTT. Protein: CASRGGEGTDTQYF.

V gene TRBV19 combines with J gene TRBJ2-7, with 8 bases that match TRBD1. This CDR3 has 14 residues. Trimming took 3 bases from V and 4 from J; bases not matched to a gene: 5. Germline V gene lookup returns CDR1 LNHDA and CDR2 SQIVND (reference sequence). The CDR3 DNA sequence: TGTGCCAGTAGTATGCCAGGGGGCCAATACGAGCAGTACTTC. This encodes CASSMPGGQYEQYF. Filled out from reference TRBV19 and TRBJ2-7, the complete variable domain reads DGGITQSPKYLFRKEGQNVTLSCEQNLNHDAMYWYRQDPGQGLRLIYYSQIVNDFQKGDIAEGYSVSREKKESFPLTVTSAQKNPTAFYLCASSMPGGQYEQYFGPGTRLTVT.